The rows below give T cell receptor beta chains drawn from one sample of a study of blood T cell repertoires in COVID-19. Produced via immunoSEQ multiplex PCR; TCRdb's table is partial and in-frame only. The repertoire holds about 200,000 clones, approximately 79% seen once, with around 4.7% in the top ten. The sequencing sample was made of peripheral blood. These receptors all come from a human donor in a cohort sampled during active COVID-19. Each CDR3 is given with its conserved first and last residue. The D gene is left open where the match is weak. Clone size, where shown, is once, few, many, or a class for clones that have expanded.

V gene	clone size	D gene	J gene	CDR3 protein	CDR3 DNA
TRBV9	.	.	TRBJ1-1	CASSVDSNTEAFF	TGTGCCAGCAGCGTAGACAGTAACACTGAAGCTTTCTTT
TRBV28	.	.	TRBJ2-7	CASSSGTPRTEQYF	TGTGCCAGCAGTTCCGGGACACCTAGAACCGAGCAGTACTTC
TRBV27	.	.	TRBJ2-5	CASSLIGGPEETQYF	TGTGCCAGCAGTCTGATAGGAGGGCCTGAAGAGACCCAGTACTTC
TRBV7-9	once	.	TRBJ2-7	CASSSTGEQYF	TGTGCCAGCAGCTCGACAGGCGAGCAGTACTTC
TRBV6-5	.	TRBD2	TRBJ2-7	CASSKLAGGNYEQYF	TGTGCCAGCAGCAAACTAGCGGGAGGCAACTACGAGCAGTACTTC
TRBV7-2	.	.	TRBJ1-5	CASSLATAYSNQPQHF	TGTGCCAGCAGCTTAGCTACAGCTTATAGCAATCAGCCCCAGCATTTT
TRBV10-3	few	.	TRBJ1-2	CAISEGLLGGYTF	TGTGCCATCAGTGAGGGACTCCTGGGGGGCTACACCTTC
TRBV6-5	.	TRBD1	TRBJ1-5	CASSYSQGAGQPQHF	TGTGCCAGCAGTTACTCCCAGGGGGCAGGACAGCCCCAGCATTTT
TRBV28	.	TRBD2	TRBJ2-1	CASNLLAGGIYNEQFF	TGTGCCAGCAACCTTCTAGCGGGGGGAATCTACAATGAGCAGTTCTTC
TRBV4-2	.	TRBD2	TRBJ2-1	CASSQEVGTTLYNEQFF	TGTGCCAGCAGCCAAGAAGTCGGGACTACCTTATACAATGAGCAGTTCTTC
TRBV18	.	TRBD1	TRBJ1-4	CASSPRPTGGYEKLFF	TGTGCCAGCTCACCACGACCGACAGGGGGGTATGAAAAACTGTTTTTT
TRBV11-2	few	TRBD1	TRBJ1-6	CASRVTRQGGSPLHF	TGTGCCAGCAGGGTTACAAGACAGGGCGGTTCACCCCTCCACTTT
TRBV6-2/TRBV6-3	few	.	TRBJ2-3	CASSSVTDTQYF	TGTGCCAGCAGTTCGGTCACAGATACGCAGTATTTT
TRBV6-8	.	TRBD2	TRBJ2-7	CASRGGKKYSGRALGIYEQYF	TGTGCCAGCAGAGGGGGAAAGAAGTATAGCGGGAGGGCCCTAGGTATCTACGAGCAGTACTTC
TRBV18	.	TRBD1	TRBJ1-1	CASAQGSGGHTEAFF	TGTGCCAGCGCACAGGGGTCCGGGGGGCACACTGAAGCTTTCTTT
TRBV29-1	.	TRBD1	TRBJ1-3	CSAHRRGRNTIYF	TGCAGCGCTCACCGGAGGGGGCGGAACACCATATATTTT
TRBV6-5	.	TRBD1	TRBJ2-7	CASSQTGNTYEQYF	TGTGCCAGCAGTCAGACAGGGAACACCTACGAGCAGTACTTC
TRBV5-4	.	TRBD1	TRBJ1-1	CASSPTGQGRNTEAFF	TGTGCCAGCAGCCCCACGGGACAGGGAAGGAACACTGAAGCTTTCTTT
TRBV27	.	.	TRBJ1-5	CASSPASRYSNQPQHF	TGTGCCAGCAGTCCCGCGTCCCGCTATAGCAATCAGCCCCAGCATTTT
TRBV6-6	.	.	TRBJ1-6	CASSPRSGGNSPLHF	TGTGCCAGCAGCCCCCGGTCAGGAGGGAATTCACCCCTCCACTTT